These T cell receptor beta chains were read from a single sample in a study of shared clonotypes between healthy human individuals. Repertoires were generated with immunoSEQ multiplex PCR, while TCRdb's copy carries only in-frame clones and drops some. The sample lists fewer than 1 million clones, about 96% seen once, with less than 0.25% in the top ten. Sequenced: naive CD8+ T cells sorted from blood. The source of these receptors is a man under 40 in good health. Both conserved end residues are part of each CDR3. A D gene is named only where the DNA matches it firmly. Some rows have no size entry. The others give once, few or many, or a class for an expanded clone.

J	V	size	D	DNA	CDR3
TRBJ2-5	TRBV6-6	.	.	TGTGCCAGCAGTTACTCAGGGGAAGGAGAGACCCAGTACTTC	CASSYSGEGETQYF
TRBJ2-7	TRBV13	.	.	TGTGCCAGCAGCCTAAGAGGGGACACCTCCTACGAGCAGTACTTC	CASSLRGDTSYEQYF
TRBJ1-1	TRBV29-1	.	TRBD1	TGCAGCGTTGCCCGGACAGGACCGAACACTGAAGCTTTCTTT	CSVARTGPNTEAFF
TRBJ2-7	TRBV5-1	.	TRBD1	TGCGCCAGCAGCTTGGGGACAGGTCCCTACGAGCAGTACTTC	CASSLGTGPYEQYF
TRBJ2-7	TRBV2	.	.	TGTGCCAGCAGTGATCCGGGACCAAATGAGCAGTACTTC	CASSDPGPNEQYF
TRBJ2-1	TRBV5-1	.	TRBD2	TGCGCCAGCAGCTTGGGGGCTTGGCGGGAGGGCAACAATGAGCAGTTCTTC	CASSLGAWREGNNEQFF
TRBJ1-1	TRBV28	once	.	TGTGCCAGCAGTTTATCCCTTAGGGGAGCCGGCATGAACACTGAAGCTTTCTTT	CASSLSLRGAGMNTEAFF
TRBJ2-7	TRBV29-1	.	TRBD1	TGCAGCGTTGGACAGGGCCCTACCTACGAGCAGTACTTC	CSVGQGPTYEQYF
TRBJ2-6	TRBV5-1	.	TRBD1	TGCGCCAGCTCCCTTCGGGGGACAGGCTCTACTGGGGCCAACGTCCTGACTTTC	CASSLRGTGSTGANVLTF
TRBJ2-7	TRBV7-8	once	TRBD1	TGTGCCAGCAGCCGAGTAGGGACAGGGGCTTACGAGCAGTACTTC	CASSRVGTGAYEQYF
TRBJ2-7	TRBV5-5	.	.	TGTGCCAGCAGCTTGGATGGCAGCCCCTACGAGCAGTACTTC	CASSLDGSPYEQYF
TRBJ2-6	TRBV20-1	.	.	TGCAGTGCGTGGGAGGCCAACGTCCTGACTTTC	CSAWEANVLTF
TRBJ2-7	TRBV2	once	.	TGTGCCAGCCGTTCAGCCTACGAGCAGTACTTC	CASRSAYEQYF
TRBJ2-7	TRBV27	.	.	TGTGCCAGCAGTTTAAGTGCGGGAAGAGAGCAGTACTTC	CASSLSAGREQYF
TRBJ2-5	TRBV25-1	.	TRBD1	TGTGCCAGTAGGGGGCTGGAAGAGACCCAGTACTTC	CASRGLEETQYF
TRBJ1-2	TRBV9	.	TRBD1	TGTGCCAGCAGCGCAGGGGGTTCTAACTATGGCTACACCTTC	CASSAGGSNYGYTF
TRBJ2-7	TRBV6-1	.	.	TGTGCCACCGGGGACCGTTCCTACGAGCAGTACTTC	CATGDRSYEQYF
TRBJ2-2	TRBV2	.	TRBD2	TGTGCCAGCAGTGAAGATCTGAGTAGACTAGCGGGAGTTGGGACCGGGGAGCTGTTTTTT	CASSEDLSRLAGVGTGELFF
TRBJ2-7	TRBV7-8	.	.	TGTGCAGCTAGTGGGCCCTCGGGCGACATGCTGGATCACGAGCAGTACTTC	CAASGPSGDMLDHEQYF
TRBJ2-1	TRBV15	.	.	TGTGCCACCAGCAGGGCCCGGGGGGCCGCCAATGAGCAGTTCTTC	CATSRARGAANEQFF
TRBJ2-7	TRBV5-1	.	.	TGCGCCAGCAGCTTGGGGCCCTACAGCTCCTACGAGCAGTACTTC	CASSLGPYSSYEQYF
TRBJ2-5	TRBV9	.	.	TGTGCCAGCAGCGGAATCCAAGAGACCCAGTACTTC	CASSGIQETQYF
TRBJ2-3	TRBV4-1	.	.	TGCGCCAGCAGCCAAGGACCAGGACTACCCACAGATACGCAGTATTTT	CASSQGPGLPTDTQYF
TRBJ1-5	TRBV19	.	.	TGTGCCAGTGCTTACTCCGGCAATCAGCCCCAGCATTTT	CASAYSGNQPQHF
TRBJ2-3	TRBV7-9	.	.	TGTGCCACCAATGACGGAGATACGCAGTATTTT	CATNDGDTQYF
TRBJ1-5	TRBV6-6	.	.	TGTGCCAGCAGTTACTCCGGCAGGGACCAGCCCCAGCATTTT	CASSYSGRDQPQHF
TRBJ2-7	TRBV28	.	.	TGTGCCAGCAGTTTCGCGGGACAGCTTTACGAGCAGTACTTC	CASSFAGQLYEQYF
TRBJ1-2	TRBV11-2	.	TRBD1	TGTGCCAGCAGCACGACAGGGGCGGTCTATGGCTACACCTTC	CASSTTGAVYGYTF
TRBJ1-4	TRBV1	once	.	TGCACCAGCAGCCAACCGGGACAGATGAATGAAAAACTGTTTTTT	CTSSQPGQMNEKLFF
TRBJ2-3	TRBV10-2	once	.	TGCGCCAGCAGTGACTTCGGACCCTCAGATACGCAGTATTTT	CASSDFGPSDTQYF
TRBJ1-1	TRBV11-2	.	TRBD1	TGTGCCAGCAGCTTAAAGGGGGCCTTTATGAACACTGAAGCTTTCTTT	CASSLKGAFMNTEAFF
TRBJ2-7	TRBV7-9	.	TRBD1	TGTGCCAGCATGACAGGGTTTAGGGACGAGCAGTACTTC	CASMTGFRDEQYF
TRBJ2-7	TRBV4-3	.	.	TGCGCCAGCAGCCAAGAAAGGCGGTTCTACGAGCAGTACTTC	CASSQERRFYEQYF
TRBJ2-7	TRBV18	.	TRBD2	TGTGCCAGCTCACCACCTGTCGGGGGGAGCTCCTACGAGCAGTACTTC	CASSPPVGGSSYEQYF
TRBJ2-6	TRBV29-1	.	.	TGCAGCGTTCAGGGTAATGGGGCCAACGTCCTGACTTTC	CSVQGNGANVLTF
TRBJ2-1	TRBV13	.	TRBD1	TGTGCCAGCAGCTCCTCTATACGACAGGGAGCCTACAATGAGCAGTTCTTC	CASSSSIRQGAYNEQFF
TRBJ1-2	TRBV6-5	.	.	TGTGCCAGCAGTGGAGAACGGGTTTTCTATGGCTACACCTTC	CASSGERVFYGYTF
TRBJ2-1	TRBV9	.	.	TGTGCCAGCAGCGTAGCGGGGAGTGGGGCCCATGAGCAGTTCTTC	CASSVAGSGAHEQFF
TRBJ2-1	TRBV11-2	.	.	TGTGCCAGCAGCTTAGCCGTACTAGCAGAAGGATTCTACAATGAGCAGTTCTTC	CASSLAVLAEGFYNEQFF
TRBJ2-7	TRBV5-6	.	.	TGTGCCAGCGGAGTCGGGACGTCTTCCTACGAGCAGTACTTC	CASGVGTSSYEQYF
TRBJ1-1	TRBV2	.	.	TGTGCCAGCAGTGCAGGCTCCGTCCTGAACACTGAAGCTTTCTTT	CASSAGSVLNTEAFF
TRBJ2-4	TRBV29-1	.	.	TGCAGCGTTGCTGAGAGCATTCAGTACTTC	CSVAESIQYF
TRBJ1-1	TRBV5-1	.	.	TGCGCCAGCAGCTTGGAATACGGGAACACTGAAGCTTTCTTT	CASSLEYGNTEAFF
TRBJ2-7	TRBV15	.	.	TGTGCCACCAGCATTGGGACGCAGGAGGCCTACGAGCAGTACTTC	CATSIGTQEAYEQYF
TRBJ2-1	TRBV27	.	TRBD2	TGTGCCAGCAGTACGACTAGCAGAAGCTCCTACAATGAGCAGTTCTTC	CASSTTSRSSYNEQFF
TRBJ2-7	TRBV19	.	TRBD1	TGTGCCAGTAGTACCCGGGCAGGGGGATACGAGCAGTACTTC	CASSTRAGGYEQYF
TRBJ2-7	TRBV7-8	.	.	TGTGCCAGCAGCTTAGCGCCTCCCTCCTACGAGCAGTACTTC	CASSLAPPSYEQYF
TRBJ1-1	TRBV29-1	once	.	TGCAGCGTTGCAAATGACAGCCCTGAAGCTTTCTTT	CSVANDSPEAFF
TRBJ2-2	TRBV27	.	.	TGTGCCAGCAATCGGGGTCTCGGGGCCGGGGAGCTGTTTTTT	CASNRGLGAGELFF
TRBJ2-7	TRBV14	.	.	TGTGCCAGCAGCCAAGTGGAAGGGGACGAGCAGTACTTC	CASSQVEGDEQYF
TRBJ2-3	TRBV7-2	.	.	TGTGCCAGCAGCTTTGAGGGCATCACAGATACGCAGTATTTT	CASSFEGITDTQYF
TRBJ2-1	TRBV7-2	.	.	TGTGCCAGCAGCGACTCGCTCTACGGGTCGGGTGAGCAGTTCTTC	CASSDSLYGSGEQFF
TRBJ1-4	TRBV4-1	.	TRBD1	TGCGCCAGCAGCGGAAAGACAGGGGGCTTGGAAAAACTGTTTTTT	CASSGKTGGLEKLFF